This TCR beta chain came from a study of CXCR3-negative and CXCR3-positive naive CD8 T cells. Study at large: Sequencing yielded around 130 million TRB reads, roughly 1.5 +/- 0.3 million per library.

On this clonotype itself: The antigen remains unidentified.

Study outcomes and limitations: Naive cells used TRBV-TRBJ genes in much the same way whether CXCR3-negative or CXCR3-positive; memory cells did not. Relative to CXCR3-negative naive cells, CXCR3-positive naive cells had more hydrophobic TRB CDR3s. The majority of assays used fresh PBMCs, and CXCR3 expression partially decreased after cryopreservation.

In germline, CDR1 is SNHLY, CDR2 FYNNEI. The length of the CDR3 is 13 residues. Within the CD8+ T cell compartment, naive cells were CD45RO-CCR7+CD27+CD95-. UMI-labeled 5' RACE yielded the TRB cDNA libraries. No DNA is given; TCRdb re-called the 5' RACE reads and lists each CDR3 protein once. Its table records approximately 100,000 distinct CDR3 sequences. The chain joins TRBV2 to TRBJ2-7. The specimen sequenced was naive CXCR3+ CD8+ T cells from blood. Subset given: CD45RO-CCR7+CD27+CD95- naive CD8+ T cells expressing CXCR3 (TNR3+). This receptor was identified in a human donor in good health. Some clones in this sample may be carry-over from other donors' samples. The chain's CDR3 is CASSDTVGYEQYF.